This paragraph reports one TCR beta chain. Its antigen is not identified. Under 3 months in duration, the ophthalmopathy in affected donors had moderate-to-severe activity, CAS ≥3 and NOSPECS ≥4. The source of the sample is a study of Graves' ophthalmopathy and Graves' hyperthyroidism. Amplification from RNA transcripts yielded the TCR beta CDR3 regions. First-round RT-PCR employed HTBI primers, with a second-round multiplex PCR after it. In TCRdb, the multiplex PCR reads were re-called with MiXCR into one record per CDR3 protein. The sample consists of approximately 700,000 distinct CDR3 sequences, more than 40% of them appearing once. The CDR3 is 15 amino acids. CDR1 and CDR2 from the germline V gene are SGHAT and FQNNGV. The ends were cut back, 4 bases at V and 2 bases at J, with 14 bases in the middle. Study conclusions and caveats: Sensitivity reached over 85% and specificity approximately 81% for a 13-signature model separating ophthalmopathy from stable hyperthyroidism.

Sequencing was carried out using peripheral blood. The sequence was collected from an adult man with Graves' ophthalmopathy. The chain uses TRBV11-2 and TRBJ2-5, with TRBD1 as a possible D gene (5 bases). The DNA for the CDR3 is TGTGCCAGCAGCTCATGGACATCTAATCAAGAGACCCAGTACTTC. It translates to CASSSWTSNQETQYF. Filled out from reference TRBV11-2 and TRBJ2-5, the complete variable domain reads EAGVAQSPRYKIIEKRQSVAFWCNPISGHATLYWYQQILGQGPKLLIQFQNNGVVDDSQLPKDRFSAERLKGVDSTLKIQPAKLEDSAVYLCASSSWTSNQETQYFGPGTRLLVL.